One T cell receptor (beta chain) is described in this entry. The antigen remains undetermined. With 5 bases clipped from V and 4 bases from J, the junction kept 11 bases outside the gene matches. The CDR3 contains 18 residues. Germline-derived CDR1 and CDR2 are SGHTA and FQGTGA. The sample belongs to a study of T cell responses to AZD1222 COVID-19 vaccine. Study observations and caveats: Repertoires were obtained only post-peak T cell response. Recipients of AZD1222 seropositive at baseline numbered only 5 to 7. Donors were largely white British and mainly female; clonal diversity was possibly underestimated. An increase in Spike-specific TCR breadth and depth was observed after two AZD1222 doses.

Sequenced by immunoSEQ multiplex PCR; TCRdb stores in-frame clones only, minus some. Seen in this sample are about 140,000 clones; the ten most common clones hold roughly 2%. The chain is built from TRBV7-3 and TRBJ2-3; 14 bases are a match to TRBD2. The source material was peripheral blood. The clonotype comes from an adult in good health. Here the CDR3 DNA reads TGTGCCAGCAGCCAAGGGGCGGGACTAGCGGGGGCCTCAGATACGCAGTATTTT. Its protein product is CASSQGAGLAGASDTQYF.